The text below deals with one T cell receptor beta chain. Antigen specificity is unknown. A read error may be the cause here, since a much bigger clone is one base away. For the second PCR, which ran for 7 to 11 cycles, a sample-barcoded 5' primer and a J-beta primer mix were used. Paired-end reads containing CDR3 totaled no fewer than 3 million for each sample. TCRdb passed the 5' RACE reads through MiXCR, listing each CDR3 protein once. Seen here are over 600,000 distinct CDR3 sequences, about half observed once, and the top ten hold roughly 18%. The source of the sample is a study of blood T cells in healthy people across ages. Study results and caveats: As age increased, TCR beta diversity per million T cells fell in a roughly linear fashion.

Drawn from each donor were 8.5 to 10 milliliters of peripheral blood. With each sample, at least 5 micrograms of total RNA were extracted. Sequenced input: blood. This receptor was taken from a man at least 80 years old in good health.

The CDR3 nucleotides are TGCAGTGCCCTACTGGGCAGGGGAGACTACGTGCAGTACTTC. This sequence encodes CSALLGRGDYVQYF. V is TRBV20-1 and J is TRBJ2-7; TRBD1 might be the D (6 bases). Germline V gene data show CDR1 as DFQATT and CDR2 as SNEGSKA (reference sequence). CDR3 length: 14 amino acids.